This T cell receptor (beta chain) is from a study of CD8 T cells in ankylosing spondylitis. Study-level findings and limits: The study identified a TCR beta motif of about eight highly homologous variants that appeared characteristic of ankylosing spondylitis blood. Significant enrichment of disease-linked clones was reported in matched ankylosing spondylitis synovial fluid. Peripheral blood samples showed relatively rare disease-linked clones, and these clones were CD8+.

In making TCR beta libraries, quantitative 5'-RACE with molecular barcodes was used. MiXCR was run by TCRdb on the 5' RACE reads, yielding one entry per CDR3 protein. Among 380,000 or so distinct CDR3 sequences listed, around 20% were seen once. This clonotype has only a few counts. Its target is not known. The TCR sequence derives from a male donor with ankylosing spondylitis or in good health (not recorded which). Source material: blood, either unsorted or a sorted T cell fraction (not recorded which).

Written as DNA, the CDR3 is TGTGCCAGCCATCCCGACTCCGGGGAGCTGTTTTTT. Protein sequence: CASHPDSGELFF. The V and J genes are TRBV7-9 and TRBJ2-2, with D hard to call. Germline loops: CDR1 SEHNR, CDR2 FQNEAQ (reference sequence). Trimming shortened V by 8 bases and J by 6 bases, and 10 bases separated the two germline ends. The CDR3 covers 12 residues. Supplemented by reference TRBV7-9 and TRBJ2-2, the full variable domain reads DTGVSQNPRHKITKRGQNVTFRCDPISEHNRLYWYRQTLGQGPEFLTYFQNEAQLEKSRLLSDRFSAERPKGSFSTLEIQRTEQGDSAMYLCASHPDSGELFFGEGSRLTVL.